One and the same sample provided the 15 T cell receptor beta chains below, sequenced in a study of T cells after yellow fever vaccination. Each CDR3 protein is one row after TCRdb ran MiXCR on the 5' RACE reads. The repertoire holds about 320,000 distinct CDR3 sequences, with approximately 7% as singletons. The sample consisted of PBMCs, taken 35 to 50 days after the first yellow fever vaccination. The receptors here all came from a man aged 18 to 30 who received the YFV17D yellow fever vaccine.

This rearrangement joins TRBV15 to TRBJ2-6; D may be TRBD2 (6 bases). Germline CDR1 LNHNV, CDR2 YYDKDF (reference sequence). The CDR3 length is 14 residues. V was shortened by 5 bases and J by 1 base, with 6 bases between the two germline ends. The CDR3 region has the DNA TGTGCCACCAGCGGGGGGTCTGGGGCCAACGTCCTGACTTTC. Protein sequence: CATSGGSGANVLTF.

This chain's CDR3 is CASSEPGQGNTEAFF. CDR3 nucleotides: TGCGCCAGCAGCGAACCGGGACAGGGGAACACTGAAGCTTTCTTT. The chain carries TRBV5-1 and TRBJ1-1; 9 bases match TRBD1. Germline values: CDR1 SGHRS, CDR2 YFSETQ. V dropped 4 bases and J dropped 1; count of bases not matched to a gene: 5. There are 15 residues in the CDR3. The full variable domain, rest sourced from reference TRBV5-1 and TRBJ1-1, is KAGVTQTPRYLIKTRGQQVTLSCSPISGHRSVSWYQQTPGQGLQFLFEYFSETQRNKGNFPGRFSGRQFSNSRSEMNVSTLELGDSALYLCASSEPGQGNTEAFFGQGTRLTVV.

CDR3: CASSFGGGTQYF. In nucleotides, the CDR3 is TGTGCCAGCAGCTTTGGGGGGGGTACGCAGTATTTT. The chain carries TRBV7-3 and TRBJ2-3; the match to TRBD2 covers 7 bases. CDR3 length equals 12 residues. V lost 3 bases and J lost 8; bases outside the gene matches: 2. Germline V gene lookup returns CDR1 SGHTA and CDR2 FQGTGA.

This clonotype came up a few times. The rearrangement joins TRBV11-2 to TRBJ1-6; D unresolved. Trimming left V 5 bases short and J 8 bases short, with 10 bases between. The CDR3 runs to 13 residues. Looked up from germline, CDR1 is SGHAT and CDR2 is FQNNGV. CDR3 nucleotide sequence: TGTGCCAGCAGCCGAGCGGAGGATTCACCCCTCCACTTT. Translating gives CASSRAEDSPLHF.

This clonotype has a count of ten or more. One junction end does not reproduce the germline sequence, and a read error may be involved. V gene TRBV7-2 combines with J gene TRBJ1-5, with D maybe TRBD1 (6 bases). The CDR3 runs to 14 residues. Germline CDR1 SGHTA, CDR2 FQGNSA. CDR3 bases: TGTGCCAGCAGCTCCAGGGGATGGAATCACCCCCAGCATTTT. Amino acids: CASSSRGWNHPQHF.

The chain joins TRBV30 to TRBJ2-1, with D possibly TRBD2 on 6 matching bases. From germline, CDR1 is GTSNPN and CDR2 SVGIG (reference sequence). V lost 1 base and J 3 bases, leaving 7 bases between the germline ends. The CDR3 covers 13 residues. In DNA, the CDR3 is TGTGCCTGGAGTGGGGAGGTCTACAATGAGCAGTTCTTC. It encodes CAWSGEVYNEQFF.

The sample holds a few counts of this clonotype. The CDR3 DNA sequence: TGCAGTGCTAGAGCGGGACAGGGGATCACAGATACGCAGTATTTT. It encodes CSARAGQGITDTQYF. The chain has TRBV20-1 and TRBJ2-3; 10 bases agree with TRBD1. Trimming removed 1 base from V and 2 bases from J; junction bases left unmatched: 3. CDR1 and CDR2 (germline): DFQATT, SNEGSKA (reference sequence). This CDR3 has 15 amino acids.

The chain carries TRBV7-6 and TRBJ1-5; no clear D. The V gene's germline CDR1 is SGHVS and CDR2 FNYEAQ. This CDR3 has 10 residues. V was clipped by 6 bases and J by 5 bases, with 2 bases between them. CDR3: CASRYQPQHF. The DNA of the CDR3 is TGTGCCAGCAGGTATCAGCCCCAGCATTTT.

Many counts were recorded for this clonotype. The V gene is TRBV12-3 or TRBV12-4, the J gene TRBJ1-1, with 8 bases that match TRBD1. Trimming took 5 bases from V and 5 from J; bases not matched to a gene: 7. CDR3 size: 14 residues. The CDR3 coding sequence is TGTGCCAGCAGTCTTACAGGGGGAAGGACTGAAGCTTTCTTT. Translation gives CASSLTGGRTEAFF.

This clonotype was counted at least ten times. The V call is TRBV25-1, the J call TRBJ1-3; TRBD1 matches 9 bases. J lost 2 bases, V lost 4 bases, and 3 bases had no gene match. The CDR3 length is 15 residues. CDR1 is MGHDK, CDR2 SYGVNS, per germline. The CDR3 DNA reads as TGTGCCAGCAGTGGCCGGGACAGGGCTGGAAACACCATATATTTT. Translated, it gives CASSGRDRAGNTIYF. Full variable domain (outside the CDR3, taken from reference TRBV25-1 and TRBJ1-3): EADIYQTPRYLVIGTGKKITLECSQTMGHDKMYWYQQDPGMELHLIHYSYGVNSTEKGDLSSESTVSRIRTEHFPLTLESARPSHTSQYLCASSGRDRAGNTIYFGEGSWLTVV.

The DNA of the CDR3 is TGTGCCAGCTCAACCGGGACACCTGAGACCCAGTACTTC. Amino acids: CASSTGTPETQYF. J is TRBJ2-5 and V is TRBV28; D perhaps matches TRBD1 (6 bases). Trimming cost V 8 bases and J 5 bases, with 15 bases left between them. The CDR3 runs 13 residues. Per the germline V gene, CDR1 is MDHEN and CDR2 is SYDVKM.

Ten or more counts support this clonotype. This chain connects TRBV28 to TRBJ2-1; D gene ambiguous. The CDR3 totals 10 residues. Germline V gene lookup returns CDR1 MDHEN and CDR2 SYDVKM. V was cut by 6 bases and J by 7 bases, with 4 bases left in between. The CDR3 loop is CASSSNEQFF. CDR3 sequence (DNA): TGTGCCAGCAGCTCGAATGAGCAGTTCTTC. Based on the CDR3 plus reference TRBV28 and TRBJ2-1, the full variable domain is DVKVTQSSRYLVKRTGEKVFLECVQDMDHENMFWYRQDPGLGLRLIYFSYDVKMKEKGDIPEGYSVSREKKERFSLILESASTNQTSMYLCASSSNEQFFGPGTRLTVL.

This clonotype has at least ten counts. This chain links TRBV5-6 with TRBJ1-1; D possibly corresponds to TRBD1 (5 bases). Deletions cut 0 bases from V and 4 bases from J, with 7 bases between. Germline-derived CDR1 and CDR2 are SGHDT and YYEEEE. The CDR3 runs 13 residues. The CDR3: CASSLERGTEAFF. As DNA, the CDR3 is TGTGCCAGCAGCTTGGAGAGGGGCACTGAAGCTTTCTTT.

This chain links TRBV12-3 or TRBV12-4 with TRBJ1-2; no reliable D call. The CDR3 loop spans 12 amino acids. The V and J ends lost 6 bases and 4 bases respectively, with 9 bases between them. The CDR3 loop is CASRGSGYGYTF. The DNA of the CDR3 is TGTGCCAGCAGGGGGTCTGGCTATGGCTACACCTTC.

Only a few counts were recorded for this clonotype. The chain couples TRBV7-2 to TRBJ2-3; no reliable D call. Germline V gene data show CDR1 as SGHTA and CDR2 as FQGNSA. The germline V and J ends were trimmed by 4 bases and 8 bases, with 16 bases remaining between them. There are 14 residues in the CDR3. CDR3 sequence: CASSSDGSFATQYF. The CDR3 region has the DNA TGTGCCAGCAGCTCGGACGGGTCTTTTGCTACGCAGTATTTT.